This TCR beta chain was captured in a study of blood T cell repertoires in COVID-19. Study context: Sites across the United States, Italy and Spain contributed samples from acute and convalescent COVID-19. T cells, B-cell-depleted T cells, or PBMCs supplied cDNA or gDNA.

The CDR3 covers 15 residues. From germline, CDR1 is SGHRS and CDR2 YFSETQ. V lost 2 bases to trimming and J lost 3 bases; unmatched junction nucleotides: 4. In the original analysis: Reference gene primer amplification gave estimated nucleated cell counts. The protocol was immunoSEQ multiplex PCR, while the TCRdb copy is restricted to in-frame clones and leaves out a portion. The V and J calls and the clone size are those of that table, but D and trimming were determined from the DNA. The data show fewer than 150,000 clones, over 65% seen once. V and J are TRBV5-1 and TRBJ2-3; 9 bases map to TRBD2. Sequencing was performed on peripheral blood. The clonotype was recovered from a man aged 65 to 79 with acute or convalescent COVID-19. Here the CDR3 reads CASSLLAGTTDTQYF. CDR3 sequence (DNA): TGCGCCAGCAGCTTACTAGCGGGTACGACAGATACGCAGTATTTT.